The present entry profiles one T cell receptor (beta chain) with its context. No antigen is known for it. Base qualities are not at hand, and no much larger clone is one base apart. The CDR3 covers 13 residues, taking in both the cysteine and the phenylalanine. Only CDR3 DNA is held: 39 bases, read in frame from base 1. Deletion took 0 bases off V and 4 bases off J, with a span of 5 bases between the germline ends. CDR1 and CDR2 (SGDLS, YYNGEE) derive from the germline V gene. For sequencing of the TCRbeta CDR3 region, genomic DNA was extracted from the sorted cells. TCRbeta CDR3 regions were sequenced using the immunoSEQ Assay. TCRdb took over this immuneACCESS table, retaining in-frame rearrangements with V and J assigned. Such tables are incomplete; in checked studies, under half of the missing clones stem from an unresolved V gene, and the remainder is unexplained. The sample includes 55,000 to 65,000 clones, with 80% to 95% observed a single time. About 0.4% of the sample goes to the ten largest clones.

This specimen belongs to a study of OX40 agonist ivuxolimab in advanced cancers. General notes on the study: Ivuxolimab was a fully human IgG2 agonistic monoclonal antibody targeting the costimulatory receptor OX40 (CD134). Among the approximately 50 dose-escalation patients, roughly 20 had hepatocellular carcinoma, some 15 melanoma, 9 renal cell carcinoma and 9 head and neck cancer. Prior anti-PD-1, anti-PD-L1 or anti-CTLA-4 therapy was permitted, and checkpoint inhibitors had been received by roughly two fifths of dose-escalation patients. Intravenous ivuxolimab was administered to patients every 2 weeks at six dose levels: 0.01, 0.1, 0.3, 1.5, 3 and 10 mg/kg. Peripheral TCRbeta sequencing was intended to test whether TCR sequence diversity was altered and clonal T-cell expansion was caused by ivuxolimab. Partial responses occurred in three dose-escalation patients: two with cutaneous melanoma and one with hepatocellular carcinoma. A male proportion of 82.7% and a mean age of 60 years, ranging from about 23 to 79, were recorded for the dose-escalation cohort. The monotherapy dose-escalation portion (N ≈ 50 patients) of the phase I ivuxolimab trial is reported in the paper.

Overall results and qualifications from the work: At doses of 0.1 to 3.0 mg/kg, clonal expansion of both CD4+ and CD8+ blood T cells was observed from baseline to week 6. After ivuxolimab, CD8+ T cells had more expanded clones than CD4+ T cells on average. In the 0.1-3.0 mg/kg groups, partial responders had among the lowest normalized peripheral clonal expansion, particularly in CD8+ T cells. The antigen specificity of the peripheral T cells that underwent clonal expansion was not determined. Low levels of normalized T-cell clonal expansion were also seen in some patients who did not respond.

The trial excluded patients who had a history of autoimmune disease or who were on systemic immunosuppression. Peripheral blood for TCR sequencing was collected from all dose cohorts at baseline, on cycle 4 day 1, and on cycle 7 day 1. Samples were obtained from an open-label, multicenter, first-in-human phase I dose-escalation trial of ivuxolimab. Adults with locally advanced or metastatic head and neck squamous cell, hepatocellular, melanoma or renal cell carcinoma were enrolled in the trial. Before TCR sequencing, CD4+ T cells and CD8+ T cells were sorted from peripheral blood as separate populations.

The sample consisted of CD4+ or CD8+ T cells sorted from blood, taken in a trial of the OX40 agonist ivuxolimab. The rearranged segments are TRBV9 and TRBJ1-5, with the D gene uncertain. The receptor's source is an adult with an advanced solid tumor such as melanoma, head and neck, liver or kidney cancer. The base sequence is TGTGCCAGCAGCGTAGGGACGAATCAGCCCCAGCATTTT. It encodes CASSVGTNQPQHF.